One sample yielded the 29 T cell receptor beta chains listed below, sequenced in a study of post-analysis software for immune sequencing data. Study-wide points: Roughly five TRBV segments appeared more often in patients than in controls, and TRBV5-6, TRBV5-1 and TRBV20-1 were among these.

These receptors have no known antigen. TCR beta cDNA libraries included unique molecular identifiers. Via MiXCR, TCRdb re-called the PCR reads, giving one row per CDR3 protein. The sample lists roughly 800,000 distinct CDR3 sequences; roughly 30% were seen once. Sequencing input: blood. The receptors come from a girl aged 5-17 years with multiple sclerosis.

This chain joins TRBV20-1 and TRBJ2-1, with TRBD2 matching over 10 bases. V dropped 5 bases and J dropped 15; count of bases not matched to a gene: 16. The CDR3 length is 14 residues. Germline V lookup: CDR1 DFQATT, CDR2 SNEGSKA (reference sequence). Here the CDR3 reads CSARILAGALPWFF. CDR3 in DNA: TGCAGTGCTCGGATTCTAGCGGGGGCCCTCCCATGGTTCTTC.

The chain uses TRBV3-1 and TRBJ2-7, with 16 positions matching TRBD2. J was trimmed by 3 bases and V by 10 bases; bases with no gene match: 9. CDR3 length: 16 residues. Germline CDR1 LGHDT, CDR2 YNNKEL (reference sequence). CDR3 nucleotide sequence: TGTGCCACCCGAGGGACTAGCGGGAGGGATGGCTACGAGCAGTACTTC. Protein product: CATRGTSGRDGYEQYF.

The CDR3 DNA is TGTGCCAGCAGCCTCCTCTCGGGACAGGGGAGGGGTGAGCAGTTCTTC. Its protein product is CASSLLSGQGRGEQFF. The chain carries TRBV7-9 and TRBJ2-1; 10 nucleotides line up with TRBD1. This CDR3 has 16 amino acids. The germline V gene encodes CDR1 SEHNR and CDR2 FQNEAQ (reference sequence). J lost 9 bases, V lost 5 bases, and 13 bases had no gene match.

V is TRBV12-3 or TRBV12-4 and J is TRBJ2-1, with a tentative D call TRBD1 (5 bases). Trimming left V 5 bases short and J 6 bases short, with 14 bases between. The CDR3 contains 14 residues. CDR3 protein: CASSPSFRGNEQFF. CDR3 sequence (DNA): TGTGCCAGCAGTCCCTCTTTTAGGGGCAATGAGCAGTTCTTC.

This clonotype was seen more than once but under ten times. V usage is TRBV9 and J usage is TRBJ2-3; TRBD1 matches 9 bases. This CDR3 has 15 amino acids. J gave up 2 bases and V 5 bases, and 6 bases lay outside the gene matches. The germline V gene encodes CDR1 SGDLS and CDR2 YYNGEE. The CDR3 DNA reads TGTGCCAGCAGAGGGGGGACAGGGACCACAGATACGCAGTATTTT. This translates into CASRGGTGTTDTQYF.

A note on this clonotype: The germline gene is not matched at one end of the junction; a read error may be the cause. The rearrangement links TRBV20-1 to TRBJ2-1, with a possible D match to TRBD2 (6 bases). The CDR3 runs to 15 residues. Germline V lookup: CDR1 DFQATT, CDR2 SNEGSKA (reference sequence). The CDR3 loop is CRARDPGRYYNEQFF. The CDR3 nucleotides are TGCCGTGCTAGAGATCCCGGGAGATACTACAATGAGCAGTTCTTC.

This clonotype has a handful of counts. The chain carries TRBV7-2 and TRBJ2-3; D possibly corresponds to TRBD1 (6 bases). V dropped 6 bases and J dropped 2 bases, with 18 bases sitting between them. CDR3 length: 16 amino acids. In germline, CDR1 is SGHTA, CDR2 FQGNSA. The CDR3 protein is CASRTPTWTDTDTQYF. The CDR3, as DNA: TGTGCCAGCAGAACTCCTACGTGGACAGACACAGATACGCAGTATTTT.

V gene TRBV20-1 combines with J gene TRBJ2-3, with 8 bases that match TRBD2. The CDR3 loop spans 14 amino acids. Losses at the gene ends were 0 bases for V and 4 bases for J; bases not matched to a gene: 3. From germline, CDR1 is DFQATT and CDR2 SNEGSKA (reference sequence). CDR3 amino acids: CSARESSGPDTQYF. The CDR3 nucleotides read TGCAGTGCTAGAGAATCTAGCGGGCCAGATACGCAGTATTTT.

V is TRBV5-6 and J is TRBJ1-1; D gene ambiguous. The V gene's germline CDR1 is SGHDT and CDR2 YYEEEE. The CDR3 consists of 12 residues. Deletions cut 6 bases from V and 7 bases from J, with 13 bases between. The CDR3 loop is CASTLTGNEAFF. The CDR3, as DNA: TGTGCCAGCACCCTAACCGGAAATGAAGCTTTCTTT.

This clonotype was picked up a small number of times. CDR3: CASSLVGSGRLREQFF. The CDR3, as DNA: TGTGCCAGCAGCTTAGTGGGTAGCGGGAGACTTAGAGAGCAGTTCTTC. The rearrangement links TRBV7-9 to TRBJ2-1, with 9 bases that match TRBD2. CDR3 length: 16 residues. Per the germline V gene, CDR1 is SEHNR and CDR2 is FQNEAQ (reference sequence). The J segment lost 10 bases and the V segment lost 1 base, leaving 11 bases of the junction unmatched.

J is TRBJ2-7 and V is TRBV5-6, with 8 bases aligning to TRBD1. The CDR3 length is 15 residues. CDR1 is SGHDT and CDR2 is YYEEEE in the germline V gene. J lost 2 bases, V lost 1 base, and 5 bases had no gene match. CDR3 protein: CASSLLGQAAYEQYF. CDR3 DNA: TGTGCCAGCAGCTTGCTGGGACAGGCCGCCTACGAGCAGTACTTC.

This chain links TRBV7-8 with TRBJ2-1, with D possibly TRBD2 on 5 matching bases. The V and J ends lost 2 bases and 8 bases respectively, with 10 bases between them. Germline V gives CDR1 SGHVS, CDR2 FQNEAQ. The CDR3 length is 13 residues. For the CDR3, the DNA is TGTGCCAGCAGCTTAACGGGGTTGGATGAGCAGTTCTTC. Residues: CASSLTGLDEQFF.

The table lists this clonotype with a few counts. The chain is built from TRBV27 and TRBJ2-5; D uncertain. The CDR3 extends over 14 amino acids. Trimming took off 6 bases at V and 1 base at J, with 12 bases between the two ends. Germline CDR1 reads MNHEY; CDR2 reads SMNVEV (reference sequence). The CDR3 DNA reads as TGTGCCAGCAGGACATACCGGGCCCAAGAGACCCAGTACTTC. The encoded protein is CASRTYRAQETQYF.

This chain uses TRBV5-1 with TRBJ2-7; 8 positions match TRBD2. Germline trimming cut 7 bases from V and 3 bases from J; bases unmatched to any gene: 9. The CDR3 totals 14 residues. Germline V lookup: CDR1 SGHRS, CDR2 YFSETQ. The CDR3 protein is CASSPAGGIYEQYF. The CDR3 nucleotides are TGCGCCAGCTCTCCCGCGGGAGGAATCTACGAGCAGTACTTC.

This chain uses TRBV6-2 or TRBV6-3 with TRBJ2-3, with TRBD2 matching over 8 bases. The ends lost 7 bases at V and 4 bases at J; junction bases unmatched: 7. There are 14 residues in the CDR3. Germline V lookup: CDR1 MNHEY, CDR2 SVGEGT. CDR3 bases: TGTGCCAGCAAGGGACTAGTTTCCGCAGATACGCAGTATTTT. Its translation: CASKGLVSADTQYF.

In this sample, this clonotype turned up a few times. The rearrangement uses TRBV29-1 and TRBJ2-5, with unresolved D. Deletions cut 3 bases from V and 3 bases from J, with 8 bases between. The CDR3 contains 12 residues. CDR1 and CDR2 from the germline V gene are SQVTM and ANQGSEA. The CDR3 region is CSVDLLKETQYF. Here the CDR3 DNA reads TGCAGCGTTGATCTTCTAAAAGAGACCCAGTACTTC.

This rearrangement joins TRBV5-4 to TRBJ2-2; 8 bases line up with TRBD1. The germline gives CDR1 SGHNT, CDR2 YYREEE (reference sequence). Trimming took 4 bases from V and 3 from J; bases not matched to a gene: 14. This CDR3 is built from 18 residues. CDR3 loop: CASSHLRRTGRHTGELFF. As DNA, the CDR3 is TGTGCCAGCAGCCATTTAAGGCGGACAGGGCGTCACACCGGGGAGCTGTTTTTT. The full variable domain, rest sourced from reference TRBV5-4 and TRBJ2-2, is ETGVTQSPTHLIKTRGQQVTLRCSSQSGHNTVSWYQQALGQGPQFIFQYYREEENGRGNFPPRFSGLQFPNYSSELNVNALELDDSALYLCASSHLRRTGRHTGELFFGEGSRLTVL.

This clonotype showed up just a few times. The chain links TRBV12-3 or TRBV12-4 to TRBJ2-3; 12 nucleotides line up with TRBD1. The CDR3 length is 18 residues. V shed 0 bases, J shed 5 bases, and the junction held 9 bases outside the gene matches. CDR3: CASSLASWGQGAGDTQYF. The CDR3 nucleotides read TGTGCCAGCAGTTTAGCTAGTTGGGGACAGGGGGCAGGAGATACGCAGTATTTT.

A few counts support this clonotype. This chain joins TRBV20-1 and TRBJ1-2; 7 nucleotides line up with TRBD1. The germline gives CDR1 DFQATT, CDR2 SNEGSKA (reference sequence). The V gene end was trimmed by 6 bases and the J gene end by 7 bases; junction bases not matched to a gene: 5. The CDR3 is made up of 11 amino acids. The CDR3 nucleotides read TGCAGTGCCGGGACAGCGAGTGGCTACACCTTC. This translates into CSAGTASGYTF.

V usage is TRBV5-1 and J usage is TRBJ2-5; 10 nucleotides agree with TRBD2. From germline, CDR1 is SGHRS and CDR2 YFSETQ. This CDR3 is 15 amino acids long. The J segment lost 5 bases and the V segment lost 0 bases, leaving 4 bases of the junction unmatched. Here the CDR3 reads CASSLGPSGGETQYF. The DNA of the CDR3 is TGCGCCAGCAGCTTGGGACCTAGCGGGGGCGAGACCCAGTACTTC.

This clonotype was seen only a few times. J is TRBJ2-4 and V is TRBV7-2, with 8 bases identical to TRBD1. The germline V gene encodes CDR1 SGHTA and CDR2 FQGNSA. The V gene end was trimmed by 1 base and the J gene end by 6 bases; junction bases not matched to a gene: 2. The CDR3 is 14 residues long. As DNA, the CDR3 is TGTGCCAGCAGCTTAGAGGGGACAGGAAACATTCAGTACTTC. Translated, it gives CASSLEGTGNIQYF.

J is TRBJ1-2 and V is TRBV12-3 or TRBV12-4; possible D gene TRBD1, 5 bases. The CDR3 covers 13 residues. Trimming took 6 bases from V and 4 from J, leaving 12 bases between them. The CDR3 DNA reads TGTGCCAGCAGCATGGCGGGGACCTATGGCTACACCTTC. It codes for CASSMAGTYGYTF.

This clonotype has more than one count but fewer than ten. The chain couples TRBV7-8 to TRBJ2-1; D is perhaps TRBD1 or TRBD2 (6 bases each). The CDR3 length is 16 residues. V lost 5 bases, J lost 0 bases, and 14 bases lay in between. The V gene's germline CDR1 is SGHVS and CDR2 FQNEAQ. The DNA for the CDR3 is TGTGCCAGCAGCGTTGGGGGGCTGCGCTCCTACAATGAGCAGTTCTTC. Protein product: CASSVGGLRSYNEQFF.

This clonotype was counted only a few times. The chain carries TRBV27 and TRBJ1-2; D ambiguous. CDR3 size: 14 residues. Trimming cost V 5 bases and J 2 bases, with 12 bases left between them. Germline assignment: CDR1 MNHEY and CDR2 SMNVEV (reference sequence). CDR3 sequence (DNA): TGTGCCAGCAGTCCCAACAGCCGGAACTATGGCTACACCTTC. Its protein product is CASSPNSRNYGYTF.

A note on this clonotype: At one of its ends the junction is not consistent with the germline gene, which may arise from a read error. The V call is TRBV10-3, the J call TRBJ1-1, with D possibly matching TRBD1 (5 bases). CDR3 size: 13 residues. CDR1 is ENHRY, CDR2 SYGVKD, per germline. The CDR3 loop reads CATKGGDNTETFF. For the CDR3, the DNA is TGTGCCACGAAAGGAGGGGATAACACTGAAACTTTCTTT.

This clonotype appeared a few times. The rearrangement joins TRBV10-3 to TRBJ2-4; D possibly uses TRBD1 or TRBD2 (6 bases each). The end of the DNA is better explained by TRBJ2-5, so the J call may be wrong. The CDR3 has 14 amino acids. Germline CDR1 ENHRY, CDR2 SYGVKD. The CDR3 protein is CAISYGGGQETQYF. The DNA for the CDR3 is TGTGCCATCAGCTACGGAGGGGGACAAGAGACCCAGTACTTC.

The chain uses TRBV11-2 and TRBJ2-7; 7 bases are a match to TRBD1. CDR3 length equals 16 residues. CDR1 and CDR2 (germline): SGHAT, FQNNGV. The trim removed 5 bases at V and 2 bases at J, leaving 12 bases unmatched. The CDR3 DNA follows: TGTGCCAGCAGCACAATTTTGAGACAGGGCCCCTACGAGCAGTACTTC. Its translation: CASSTILRQGPYEQYF.

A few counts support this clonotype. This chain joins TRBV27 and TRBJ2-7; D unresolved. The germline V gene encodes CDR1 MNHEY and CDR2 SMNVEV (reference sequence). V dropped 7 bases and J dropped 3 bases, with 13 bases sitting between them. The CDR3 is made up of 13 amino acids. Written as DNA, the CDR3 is TGTGCCAGCAAACACCCGGAACGCTACGAGCAGTACTTC. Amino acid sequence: CASKHPERYEQYF.

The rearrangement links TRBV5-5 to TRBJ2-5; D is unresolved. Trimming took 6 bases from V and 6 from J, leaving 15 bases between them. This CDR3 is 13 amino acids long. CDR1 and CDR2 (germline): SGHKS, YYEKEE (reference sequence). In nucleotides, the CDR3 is TGTGCCAGCATTACTGACGGTACCCAGACCCAGTACTTC. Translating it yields CASITDGTQTQYF.